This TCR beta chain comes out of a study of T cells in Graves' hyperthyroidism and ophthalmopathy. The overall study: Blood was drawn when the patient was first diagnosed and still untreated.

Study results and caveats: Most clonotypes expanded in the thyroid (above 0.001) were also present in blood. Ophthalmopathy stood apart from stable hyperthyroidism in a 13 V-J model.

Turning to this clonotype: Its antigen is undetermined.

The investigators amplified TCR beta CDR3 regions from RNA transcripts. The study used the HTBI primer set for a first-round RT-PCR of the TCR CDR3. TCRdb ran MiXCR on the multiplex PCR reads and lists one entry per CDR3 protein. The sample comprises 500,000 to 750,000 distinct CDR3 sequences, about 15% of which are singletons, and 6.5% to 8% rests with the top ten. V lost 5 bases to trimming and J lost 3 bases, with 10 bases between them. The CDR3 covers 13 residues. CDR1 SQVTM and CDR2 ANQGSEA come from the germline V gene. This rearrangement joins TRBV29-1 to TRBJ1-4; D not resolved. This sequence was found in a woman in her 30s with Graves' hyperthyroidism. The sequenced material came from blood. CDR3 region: CSVFGSSNEKLFF. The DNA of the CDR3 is TGCAGCGTTTTTGGTAGTTCTAATGAAAAACTGTTTTTT.